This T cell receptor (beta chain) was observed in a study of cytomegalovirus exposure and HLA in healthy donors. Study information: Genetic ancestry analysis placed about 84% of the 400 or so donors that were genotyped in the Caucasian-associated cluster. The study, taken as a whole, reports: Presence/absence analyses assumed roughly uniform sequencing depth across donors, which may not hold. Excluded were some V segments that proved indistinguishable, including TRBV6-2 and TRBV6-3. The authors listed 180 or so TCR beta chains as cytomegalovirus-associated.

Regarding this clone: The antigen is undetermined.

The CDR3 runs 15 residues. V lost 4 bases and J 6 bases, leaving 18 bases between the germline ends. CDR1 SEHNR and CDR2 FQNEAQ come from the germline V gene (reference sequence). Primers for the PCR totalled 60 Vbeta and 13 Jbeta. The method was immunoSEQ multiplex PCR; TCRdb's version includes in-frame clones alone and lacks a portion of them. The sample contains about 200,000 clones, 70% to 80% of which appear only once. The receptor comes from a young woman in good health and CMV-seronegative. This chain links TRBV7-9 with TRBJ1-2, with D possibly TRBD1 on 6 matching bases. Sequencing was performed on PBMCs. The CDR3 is CASSWEGVVIDGYTF. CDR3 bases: TGTGCCAGCAGCTGGGAGGGGGTGGTGATCGATGGCTACACCTTC.